The T cell receptor (beta chain) described here comes from a study of CD8+CD57+ T cells in acquired aplastic anemia (dated by TCRdb to the late 2010s). As for the study more broadly: A mean of about 3 ug of DNA, ranging from roughly 0.2 to 27.4 ug, was extracted from sorted CD4+ and CD8+ cells.

TCR beta VDJ combination and CDR3 sequence profiling used genomic DNA as the template. An Illumina HiSeq 2000 was used for TCR repertoire sequencing. As for the original processing: Repertoires were assessed using TRBV/TRBJ rearrangement plots, CDR3 size and DJ length profiles, and Simpson's diversity index. The immunodominant clone was defined as the most abundant DNA sequence in deep sequencing data. CDR3 amino acid sequences were screened for sharing across subjects and were compared with published repertoires and the VDJdb database. The public sequencing data were trimmed at Q25 with fastp and processed into clonotypes with MiXCR by TCRdb, which kept only in-frame beta chains. All rows with the same CDR3 protein become a single entry with the most common DNA and genes. Clone size and V and J calls follow TCRdb, not the original study. In this sample the table shows 200,000 or so distinct CDR3 sequences, 55% to 70% of which occur a single time. The ten most abundant clones make up around 46% of the sample.

Its CDR3 holds 14 amino acids, cysteine through phenylalanine. The sequence is cut down to CDR3 DNA, 42 bases in frame from base 1. In the germline V gene (reference sequence), CDR1 corresponds to DFQATT and CDR2 to SNEGSKA. For this chain, trimming is 5 bases at the V end and 5 bases at the J end, and the number of junction bases without a gene match is 11. TCR repertoires of sorted CD4+ and CD8+ blood T cells from severe aplastic anemia patients and healthy subjects were deep-sequenced in the study. Ficoll-Paque density gradient centrifugation was used to isolate peripheral blood mononuclear cells. Before DNA extraction, CD4+ and CD8+ T cells were sorted by FACS or by magnetic beads. General findings and caveats noted by the study authors: Around 27 CD8+ CDR3 sequences were found in both patients and controls but appeared to be highly expressed in patients and within the immunodominant clones of the patients. Patients and healthy controls showed no significant difference in CD8+ Simpson's diversity (P=0.060).

Notes on this clonotype: Its antigen remains unidentified. The sample holds no much larger clone one base away, and base qualities are not on file.

Recombination linked TRBV20-1 to TRBJ2-5, with 7 bases aligning to TRBD2. This TCR derives from a human donor with severe aplastic anemia or a healthy control (not recorded which). Sequenced: sorted CD4+, CD8+, or CD8+CD57+ T cells (not recorded which) from PBMCs. The encoded CDR3 is CSAPNVGGVETQYF. The DNA sequence reads TGCAGTGCTCCCAACGTGGGGGGGGTGGAGACCCAGTACTTC.